The entry below gives a single T cell receptor beta chain sequence along with its context. This record belongs to a study of blood T cell repertoires in COVID-19. Looking at the study overall: Sites in the United States, Italy and Spain provided acute and convalescent COVID-19 samples. Sources were T cells, B-cell-depleted T cells, or PBMCs; the material itself was cDNA or gDNA.

Per the authors' pipeline: Cell counts per sample came from amplifying reference gene primers. Here immunoSEQ multiplex PCR was the method, and the copy in TCRdb shows in-frame clones only, minus some. For V, J and clone size, that table is used; D and trimming come from the DNA. Of approximately 300,000 clones in the sample, about 85% are singletons; the top ten hold 2.2%. Trimming pared 7 bases from V and 3 bases from J, leaving 15 bases between. The CDR3 has 14 residues. Germline lookup yields CDR1 SEHNR and CDR2 FQNEAQ (reference sequence). The J gene is TRBJ1-2, the V gene TRBV7-9; D is unclear. The receptor comes from a woman between 45 and 65 years old who had recovered from COVID-19. Sequencing was carried out using peripheral blood. This CDR3 reads CASTPVALYYGYTF. The CDR3 DNA sequence: TGTGCCAGCACCCCGGTAGCGTTATACTATGGCTACACCTTC.